Listed here are 31 T cell receptor beta chains from one sample, sequenced in a study of shared clonotypes between healthy human individuals (dated by TCRdb to 2019 to 2021). Receptor amplification or capture employed the immunoSEQ multiplex PCR assay. TCRdb carries this immuneACCESS record with in-frame sequences only. Its versions omit some clonotypes, under half of them owing to an unresolved V gene in the studies checked, with the rest unexplained. The sample records roughly 810,000 clones, just over 95% of which are singletons. Jointly, the top ten make up less than 0.25% of the sample. CD8 naive samples were obtained by positive selection for CCR7 among CD45RO-negative cells, yielding a CD45RA+CCR7+ population from which TemRA cells were excluded. Input material: naive CD8+ T cells sorted from blood. Interpreted using the paper, the cell subset or site label stands for: CD45RA+CCR7+. These receptors all come from a man younger than 45 in good health.

The gene calls are TRBV6-5 and TRBJ2-5, with 8 positions matching TRBD2. The CDR3 is made up of 15 amino acids. V lost 5 bases to trimming and J lost 5 bases; unmatched junction nucleotides: 10. Germline V lookup: CDR1 MNHEY, CDR2 SVGAGI. The CDR3 loop reads CASSLSSGSGETQYF. Here the CDR3 DNA reads TGTGCCAGCAGTCTCTCGAGCGGGAGCGGTGAGACCCAGTACTTC.

The rearrangement links TRBV18 to TRBJ2-5; D is unclear. In germline, CDR1 is KGHSH, CDR2 LQKENI. V was cut by 0 bases and J by 2 bases, with 10 bases left in between. This CDR3 is 15 amino acids long. CDR3 sequence: CASSPPSQQQETQYF. The DNA for the CDR3 is TGTGCCAGCTCACCACCGTCACAACAGCAAGAGACCCAGTACTTC.

The rearrangement uses TRBV4-3 and TRBJ2-3; 7 bases line up with TRBD2. There are 18 residues in the CDR3. Germline values: CDR1 LGHNA, CDR2 YSLEER. With V trimmed by 1 base and J by 4 bases, 14 bases remained unmatched. CDR3 nucleotides: TGCGCCAGCAGCCAAGCAACCCGAGGGGCGGGAGAAGCAGATACGCAGTATTTT. Residues: CASSQATRGAGEADTQYF.

The chain employs TRBV6-5 and TRBJ2-2; 8 bases are shared with TRBD1. J was trimmed by 4 bases and V by 2 bases; bases with no gene match: 6. The germline V gene encodes CDR1 MNHEY and CDR2 SVGAGI. The CDR3 contains 16 residues. In DNA, the CDR3 is TGTGCCAGCAGTTACAATCCAGGGGGCATCACCGGGGAGCTGTTTTTT. The encoded protein is CASSYNPGGITGELFF.

The rearrangement joins TRBV4-1 to TRBJ1-1; maybe TRBD1 (5 bases). Germline CDR1 reads MGHRA; CDR2 reads YSYEKL. Trimming stripped 3 bases from V and 10 bases from J, with 24 bases between. The CDR3 has 16 residues. DNA of the CDR3: TGCGCCAGCAGCCAGTCCGGAACAGGAGGGAACACCCCAGCTTTCTTT. This sequence encodes CASSQSGTGGNTPAFF.

This clone was observed once. The chain is built from TRBV7-8 and TRBJ2-5, with 10 bases that match TRBD2. V gave up 0 bases and J gave up 4 bases; unmatched junction bases: 5. CDR3 length: 16 residues. Germline loops: CDR1 SGHVS, CDR2 FQNEAQ. CDR3 protein: CASSLALAGEGETQYF. For the CDR3, the DNA is TGTGCCAGCAGCTTAGCCCTAGCGGGAGAGGGAGAGACCCAGTACTTC.

This chain uses TRBV13 with TRBJ2-7; D may be TRBD1 or TRBD2 (5 bases each). The length of the CDR3 is 15 residues. Trimming stripped 4 bases from V and 6 bases from J, with 19 bases between. Germline assignment: CDR1 PRHDT and CDR2 FYEKMQ (reference sequence). The CDR3 DNA reads TGTGCCAGCAGCTCGGGGACCGCCCGGTCGCCCGAGCAGTACTTC. Its protein product is CASSSGTARSPEQYF.

This chain uses TRBV7-9 with TRBJ2-1, with 7 bases aligning to TRBD2. The CDR3 sequence is 13 residues long. CDR1 is SEHNR, CDR2 FQNEAQ, per germline (reference sequence). V was pared by 5 bases and J by 6 bases, with 4 bases of the junction left unmatched. This CDR3 is CASSLTSVNEQFF. Written as DNA, the CDR3 is TGTGCCAGCAGCCTAACTAGCGTCAATGAGCAGTTCTTC.

The chain carries TRBV20-1 and TRBJ2-1; D perhaps matches TRBD2 (5 bases). Germline-derived CDR1 and CDR2 are DFQATT and SNEGSKA (reference sequence). Trimming stripped 3 bases from V and 15 bases from J, with 9 bases between. CDR3 length equals 9 residues. The CDR3 protein is CSASPGMFF. The CDR3, as DNA: TGCAGTGCTAGTCCGGGGATGTTCTTC.

This chain uses TRBV11-2 with TRBJ2-7; D not certain. The CDR3 is 13 residues long. Trimming took 0 bases from V and 5 from J, leaving 8 bases between them. Germline V gene sequence: CDR1 SGHAT, CDR2 FQNNGV. The CDR3 DNA reads TGTGCCAGCAGCTTAGATCTAGACCACGAGCAGTACTTC. Residues: CASSLDLDHEQYF.

This sequence joins TRBV4-2 and TRBJ2-1; no reliable D call. This CDR3 spans 13 amino acids. Per the germline V gene, CDR1 is LGHNA and CDR2 is YNFKEQ. V lost 4 bases to trimming and J lost 9 bases, with 13 bases between them. In DNA form, the CDR3 reads TGTGCCAGCAGCCCCGAAAGGCATCTTGAGCAGTTCTTC. Translation gives CASSPERHLEQFF.

The chain carries TRBV11-2 and TRBJ2-1; 11 nucleotides match TRBD2. The CDR3 is 17 amino acids. J lost 1 base, V lost 3 bases, and 5 bases had no gene match. Germline V CDR1 and CDR2: SGHAT, FQNNGV. CDR3 protein: CASSFGTSGWSYNEQFF. CDR3 coding DNA: TGTGCCAGCAGCTTCGGGACTAGCGGTTGGTCCTACAATGAGCAGTTCTTC.

This clone was counted once. The V and J genes are TRBV5-6 and TRBJ2-5; 10 bases are a match to TRBD1. The CDR3 extends over 15 amino acids. Looked up from germline, CDR1 is SGHDT and CDR2 is YYEEEE. Trimming removed 5 bases from V and 0 bases from J; junction bases left unmatched: 4. The CDR3 DNA reads as TGTGCCAGCAGACAGGACAGGGGGTACCAAGAGACCCAGTACTTC. The encoded protein is CASRQDRGYQETQYF.

Regarding this clone: The identical CDR3 is also encoded by other nucleotide sequences in the sample. The gene calls are TRBV4-1 and TRBJ1-2; TRBD1 aligns across 9 bases. Germline V gives CDR1 MGHRA, CDR2 YSYEKL. This CDR3 is 15 amino acids long. The junction had 4 bases not matched to a gene; V was cut back by 4 bases and J by 1 base. CDR3 protein: CASSRGQGNNYGYTF. The CDR3 DNA reads TGCGCCAGCAGCCGCGGACAGGGGAATAACTATGGCTACACCTTC.

The rearrangement uses TRBV30 and TRBJ2-2; TRBD1 matches at 8 bases. Germline values: CDR1 GTSNPN, CDR2 SVGIG (reference sequence). V was pared by 6 bases and J by 7 bases, with 4 bases of the junction left unmatched. The CDR3 length is 12 residues. In nucleotides, the CDR3 is TGTGCCTGCGGACAGGGAGTCGGGGAGCTGTTTTTT. Translation: CACGQGVGELFF.

The V and J genes are TRBV28 and TRBJ2-5, with 7 bases lining up with TRBD2. This CDR3 has 14 residues. Germline V CDR1 and CDR2: MDHEN, SYDVKM. V lost 10 bases, J lost 5 bases, and 13 bases stayed unmatched. This chain's CDR3 is CATGGLAAGETQYF. The CDR3 DNA reads as TGTGCCACAGGAGGTCTAGCGGCCGGCGAGACCCAGTACTTC.

The chain couples TRBV10-1 to TRBJ2-1, with D possibly being TRBD2 (6 bases). Germline V gene sequence: CDR1 WNHNN, CDR2 SYGVQD (reference sequence). The CDR3 contains 14 residues. The V end lost 6 bases, the J end lost 5 bases, and 14 bases lay between the germline ends. The CDR3 coding sequence is TGCGCCAGCAGCCTCTTAGGACTACACAATGAGCAGTTCTTC. It codes for CASSLLGLHNEQFF.

The chain recombines TRBV27 with TRBJ1-1, with D uncertain. The V end lost 6 bases, the J end lost 0 bases, and 8 bases lay between the germline ends. The CDR3 spans 13 residues. Per germline, CDR1 MNHEY and CDR2 SMNVEV (reference sequence). The CDR3 protein is CASREMMNTEAFF. The CDR3 region has the DNA TGTGCCAGCAGGGAAATGATGAACACTGAAGCTTTCTTT.

The chain is built from TRBV29-1 and TRBJ2-1; weak D call: TRBD1 (6 bases). CDR3 length: 14 residues. Germline CDR1 reads SQVTM; CDR2 reads ANQGSEA. The V end was cut by 6 bases, the J end by 0 bases, with 12 bases between. The CDR3 region is CSVNTGNSYNEQFF. Written as DNA, the CDR3 is TGCAGCGTCAACACAGGGAACTCCTACAATGAGCAGTTCTTC.

V and J are TRBV7-2 and TRBJ2-1; D assignment may be TRBD1 or TRBD2 (5 bases each). The germline V and J ends were trimmed by 2 bases and 3 bases, with 11 bases remaining between them. The CDR3 spans 15 residues. From germline, CDR1 is SGHTA and CDR2 FQGNSA. In nucleotides, the CDR3 is TGTGCCAGCAGCTTACTTTGGGGGTTCTACAATGAGCAGTTCTTC. It is translated as CASSLLWGFYNEQFF.

A remark on this clone: Distinct nucleotide sequences in the sample also encode this CDR3. The chain has TRBV27 and TRBJ2-1; D is ambiguous. CDR1 and CDR2 from the germline V gene are MNHEY and SMNVEV (reference sequence). Deletions cut 8 bases from V and 4 bases from J, with 3 bases between. This CDR3 region has 10 residues. CDR3 sequence reads: CASGYNEQFF. CDR3 nucleotides: TGTGCCAGCGGATACAATGAGCAGTTCTTC.

The chain uses TRBV4-3 and TRBJ2-3, with D possibly being TRBD1 (6 bases). The germline gives CDR1 LGHNA, CDR2 YSLEER. This CDR3 contains 15 residues. Trimming took 1 base from V and 6 from J, leaving 14 bases between them. The CDR3 loop reads CASSQATGFLDTQYF. For the CDR3, the DNA is TGCGCCAGCAGCCAAGCAACAGGGTTTCTGGATACGCAGTATTTT.

The chain recombines TRBV5-1 with TRBJ2-1, with 7 bases fitting TRBD1. V lost 4 bases to trimming and J lost 4 bases; unmatched junction nucleotides: 11. The CDR3 has 16 amino acids. The germline CDR1 and CDR2 sequences are SGHRS and YFSETQ. DNA of the CDR3: TGCGCCAGCAGCCCTTCGACAGGGATAGAATACAATGAGCAGTTCTTC. Protein sequence: CASSPSTGIEYNEQFF.

The chain is built from TRBV7-9 and TRBJ1-4; 10 bases match TRBD1. CDR1 is SEHNR, CDR2 FQNEAQ, per germline (reference sequence). The CDR3 totals 16 residues. The junction had 7 bases not matched to a gene; V was cut back by 4 bases and J by 5 bases. The CDR3 reads CASSWTPGQGNEKLFF. The CDR3 coding sequence is TGTGCCAGCAGCTGGACCCCGGGACAGGGGAATGAAAAACTGTTTTTT. The full variable domain, completed using reference TRBV7-9 and TRBJ1-4, is DTGVSQNPRHKITKRGQNVTFRCDPISEHNRLYWYRQTLGQGPEFLTYFQNEAQLEKSRLLSDRFSAERPKGSFSTLEIQRTEQGDSAMYLCASSWTPGQGNEKLFFGSGTQLSVL.

The chain recombines TRBV7-8 with TRBJ1-1, with D possibly TRBD1 on 6 matching bases. Trimming pared 4 bases from V and 8 bases from J, leaving 8 bases between. The CDR3 has 11 residues. CDR1 is SGHVS, CDR2 FQNEAQ, per germline. The CDR3 loop reads CASSWGTEAFF. In nucleotides, the CDR3 is TGTGCCAGCAGCTGGGGGACAGAAGCTTTCTTT.

The V gene is TRBV2, the J gene TRBJ2-1, with TRBD2 matching 7 bases. V trimming: 6 bases; J trimming: 3 bases; junction bases outside the gene matches: 11. The germline V gene has CDR1 SNHLY and CDR2 FYNNEI. The CDR3 consists of 16 residues. The CDR3 spells CASSTPTSEHYNEQFF. DNA for the CDR3: TGTGCCAGCAGCACACCAACTAGCGAGCACTACAATGAGCAGTTCTTC.

The count of this clone is one. The chain combines TRBV7-6 with TRBJ1-2; 8 nucleotides align to TRBD1. The CDR3 extends over 17 amino acids. Germline lookup yields CDR1 SGHVS and CDR2 FNYEAQ. Trimming took 4 bases from V and 1 from J; bases not matched to a gene: 11. This CDR3 is CASSSSGTGLLNYGYTF. The CDR3 DNA reads as TGTGCCAGCAGCTCGTCCGGGACAGGCCTTCTTAACTATGGCTACACCTTC.

V usage is TRBV15 and J usage is TRBJ2-5, with D maybe TRBD2 (7 bases). Trimming took off 3 bases at V and 4 bases at J, with 15 bases between the two ends. There are 15 residues in the CDR3. Germline CDR1 is LNHNV and CDR2 is YYDKDF (reference sequence). The CDR3 DNA is TGTGCCACCAGCAGCCCCCTAGGGGGGGGAGAGACCCAGTACTTC. Its protein is CATSSPLGGGETQYF.

The chain recombines TRBV7-9 with TRBJ2-7; 10 nucleotides agree with TRBD1. J lost 1 base, V lost 3 bases, and 6 bases had no gene match. This CDR3 is 16 amino acids long. Germline CDR1 SEHNR, CDR2 FQNEAQ (reference sequence). This CDR3 is CASSFDRGPTSYEQYF. CDR3 in DNA: TGTGCCAGCAGCTTCGACAGGGGGCCGACTTCCTACGAGCAGTACTTC.

In DNA form, the CDR3 reads TGTGCCAGCAGCAGTAGCGGGAGGGTGAGCGATACGCAGTATTTT. It codes for CASSSSGRVSDTQYF. The chain recombines TRBV9 with TRBJ2-3, with TRBD2 matching 11 bases. Germline loops: CDR1 SGDLS, CDR2 YYNGEE. V was clipped by 4 bases and J by 6 bases; unmatched bases: 7. CDR3 length equals 15 residues.

Comments on this clone: Within the sample, other DNA sequences also encode this same CDR3. The rearrangement uses TRBV11-2 and TRBJ2-5; D call uncertain. Germline lookup yields CDR1 SGHAT and CDR2 FQNNGV. The ends were cut back, 3 bases at V and 5 bases at J, with 4 bases in the middle. This CDR3 spans 11 amino acids. In DNA, the CDR3 is TGTGCCAGCAGCTTCGGTGAGACCCAGTACTTC. It yields the protein CASSFGETQYF.